This T cell receptor beta chain is from a study of OX40 agonist ivuxolimab in advanced cancers. The repertoire was sequenced with immunoSEQ multiplex PCR; TCRdb's copy has only in-frame clones and lacks some. The data hold about 73,000 clones, with 65% to 90% observed a single time. Sequenced material: CD4+ or CD8+ T cells sorted from blood, taken in a trial of the OX40 agonist ivuxolimab. The clonotype was recovered from an adult with an advanced solid tumor such as melanoma, head and neck, liver or kidney cancer.

The CDR3 is CAISKGQGGKNTEAFF. The CDR3, as DNA: TGTGCCATCAGTAAGGGACAGGGGGGGAAGAACACTGAAGCTTTCTTT. This chain uses TRBV10-3 with TRBJ1-1; 11 bases are shared with TRBD1. The CDR3 runs to 16 residues. V shed 5 bases and J 1 base; nucleotides not matched to a gene: 6. Per germline, CDR1 ENHRY and CDR2 SYGVKD.